This TCR beta chain stems from a study of blood T cells in healthy people across ages. Trimming stripped 4 bases from V and 1 base from J, with 11 bases between. The CDR3 runs to 15 residues. Germline lookup yields CDR1 LGHDT and CDR2 YNNKEL (reference sequence). A sample-barcoded 5' primer and a J-beta primer mix were used in a second PCR of about 7 to 12 cycles. Each of the cDNA molecules was tagged by a template-switch adaptor with 12 random nucleotides. Each sample provided no less than 2.5 million CDR3-containing paired-end reads. One entry per CDR3 protein results from TCRdb running MiXCR on the 5' RACE reads. The sample holds about 680,000 distinct CDR3 sequences, about 52% seen once.

This clonotype originated in a woman aged 55-70 years in good health. The chain carries TRBV3-1 and TRBJ2-1; D possibly corresponds to TRBD2 (5 bases). Sequencing was carried out using blood. CDR3 sequence (DNA): TGTGCCAGCAGCCCTAGCATCCCGTCCTACAATGAGCAGTTCTTC. Its translation: CASSPSIPSYNEQFF.